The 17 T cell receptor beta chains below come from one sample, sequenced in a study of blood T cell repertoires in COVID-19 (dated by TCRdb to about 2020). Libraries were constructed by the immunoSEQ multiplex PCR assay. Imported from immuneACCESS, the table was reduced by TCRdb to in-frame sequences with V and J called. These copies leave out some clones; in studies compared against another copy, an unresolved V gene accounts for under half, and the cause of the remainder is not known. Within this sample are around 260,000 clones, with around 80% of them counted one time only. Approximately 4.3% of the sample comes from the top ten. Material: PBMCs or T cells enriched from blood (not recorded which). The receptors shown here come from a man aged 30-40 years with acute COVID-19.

The DNA of the CDR3 is TGCAGCGTGCGGGGGGGCGTGGGAGGAGAAAAACTGTTTTTT. Amino acid sequence: CSVRGGVGGEKLFF. This chain uses TRBV29-1 with TRBJ1-4; possibly TRBD1 for D (6 bases). Trimming removed 6 bases at V and 8 bases at J, with 19 bases between. The CDR3 is 14 residues long. Germline-derived CDR1 and CDR2 are SQVTM and ANQGSEA.

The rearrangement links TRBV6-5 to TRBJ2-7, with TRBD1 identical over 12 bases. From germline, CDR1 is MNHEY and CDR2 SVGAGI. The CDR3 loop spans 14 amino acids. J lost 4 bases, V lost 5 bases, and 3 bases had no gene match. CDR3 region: CASSMGQGAYEQYV. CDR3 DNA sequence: TGTGCCAGCAGTATGGGACAGGGGGCATACGAGCAGTACGTC.

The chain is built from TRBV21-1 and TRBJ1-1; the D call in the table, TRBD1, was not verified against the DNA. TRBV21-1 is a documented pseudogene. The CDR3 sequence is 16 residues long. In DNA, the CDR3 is TGTGCCAGCAGCAAAGAATCACGGACACTGAACACTGAAGCTTTCTTT. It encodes CASSKESRTLNTEAFF.

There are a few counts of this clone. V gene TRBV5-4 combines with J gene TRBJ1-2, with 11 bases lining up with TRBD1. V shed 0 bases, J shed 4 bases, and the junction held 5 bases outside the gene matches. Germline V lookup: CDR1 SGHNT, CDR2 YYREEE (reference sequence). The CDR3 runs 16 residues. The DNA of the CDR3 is TGTGCCAGCAGCTTGGGGGCCGGGACAGGGGGCTATGGCTACACCTTC. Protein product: CASSLGAGTGGYGYTF.

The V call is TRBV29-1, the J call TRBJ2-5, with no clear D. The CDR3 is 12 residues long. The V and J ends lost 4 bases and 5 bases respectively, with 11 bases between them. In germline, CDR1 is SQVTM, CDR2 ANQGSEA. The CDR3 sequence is CSVGQSTETQYF. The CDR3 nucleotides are TGCAGCGTTGGACAATCAACGGAGACCCAGTACTTC.

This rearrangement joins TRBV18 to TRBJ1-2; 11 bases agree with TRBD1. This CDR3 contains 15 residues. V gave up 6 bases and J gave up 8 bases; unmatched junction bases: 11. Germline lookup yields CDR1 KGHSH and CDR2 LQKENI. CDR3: CASSPGTGGMGGYTF. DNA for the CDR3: TGTGCCAGCTCTCCCGGGACAGGGGGAATGGGAGGCTACACCTTC.

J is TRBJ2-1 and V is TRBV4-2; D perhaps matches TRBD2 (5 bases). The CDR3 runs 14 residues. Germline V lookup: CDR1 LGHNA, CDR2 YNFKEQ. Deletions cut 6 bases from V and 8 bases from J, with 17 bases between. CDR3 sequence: CASRRSRGRHEQFF. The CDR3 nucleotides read TGTGCCAGCAGACGTTCGAGAGGGCGGCATGAGCAGTTCTTC.

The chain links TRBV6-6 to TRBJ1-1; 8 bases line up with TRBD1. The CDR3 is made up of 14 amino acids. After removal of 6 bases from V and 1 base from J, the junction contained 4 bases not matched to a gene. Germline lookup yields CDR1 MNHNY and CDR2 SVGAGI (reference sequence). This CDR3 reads CASSIGQGNTEAFF. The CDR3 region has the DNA TGTGCCAGCAGCATCGGACAGGGGAACACTGAAGCTTTCTTT.

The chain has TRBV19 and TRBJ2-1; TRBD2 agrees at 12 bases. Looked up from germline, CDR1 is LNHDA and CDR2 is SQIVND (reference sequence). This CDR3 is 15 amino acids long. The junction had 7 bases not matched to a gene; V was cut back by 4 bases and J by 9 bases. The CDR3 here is CASSRTSGARSEQFF. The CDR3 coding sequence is TGTGCCAGTAGTAGGACTAGCGGGGCTCGTAGTGAGCAGTTCTTC.

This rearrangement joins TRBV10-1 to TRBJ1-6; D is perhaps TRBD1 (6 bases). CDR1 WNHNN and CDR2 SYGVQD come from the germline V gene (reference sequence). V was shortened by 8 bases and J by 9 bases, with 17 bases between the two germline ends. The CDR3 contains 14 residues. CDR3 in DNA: TGCGCCAGCCAGGAGACCAGGGGAAGTTCACCCCTCCACTTT. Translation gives CASQETRGSSPLHF.

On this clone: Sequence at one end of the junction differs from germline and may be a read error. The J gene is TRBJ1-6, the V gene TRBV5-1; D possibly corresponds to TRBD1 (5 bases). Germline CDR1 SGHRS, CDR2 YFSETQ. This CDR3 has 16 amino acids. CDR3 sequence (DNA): TGTGCCAGCAGCTTAGACAGAAACTCCTATAATTCACCCCTCCACTTT. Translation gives CASSLDRNSYNSPLHF.

The CDR3 nucleotides read TGTGCCAGCAGCCTGATGGACAGGGCTGATTCACCCCTCCACTTT. Protein: CASSLMDRADSPLHF. The chain joins TRBV9 to TRBJ1-6; 8 bases map to TRBD1. Losses at the gene ends were 4 bases for V and 8 bases for J; bases not matched to a gene: 8. The CDR3 is 15 amino acids. Germline V gene data show CDR1 as SGDLS and CDR2 as YYNGEE.

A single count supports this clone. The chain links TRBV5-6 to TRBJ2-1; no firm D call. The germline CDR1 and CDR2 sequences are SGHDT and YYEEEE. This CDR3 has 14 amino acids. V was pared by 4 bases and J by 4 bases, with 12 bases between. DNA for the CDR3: TGTGCCAGCAGCCCCCCTACCCTTTACAATGAGCAGTTCTTC. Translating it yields CASSPPTLYNEQFF.

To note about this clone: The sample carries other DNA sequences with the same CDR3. In DNA form, the CDR3 reads TGTGCCAGCTCACCACGTGGGGGAGGAGGTGAAAAACTGTTTTTT. This gives the protein CASSPRGGGGEKLFF. The chain uses TRBV18 and TRBJ1-4, with D perhaps TRBD1 (5 bases). CDR1 is KGHSH, CDR2 LQKENI, per germline. CDR3 length: 15 residues. The V and J ends lost 1 base and 7 bases respectively, with 13 bases between them.

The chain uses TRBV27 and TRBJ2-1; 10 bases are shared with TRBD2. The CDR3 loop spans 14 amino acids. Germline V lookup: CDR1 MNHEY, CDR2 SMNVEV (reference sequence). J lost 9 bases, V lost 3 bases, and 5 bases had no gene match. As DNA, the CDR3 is TGTGCCAGCAGTTTCGGGACTAGCGCCGGTGAGCAGTTCTTC. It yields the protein CASSFGTSAGEQFF.

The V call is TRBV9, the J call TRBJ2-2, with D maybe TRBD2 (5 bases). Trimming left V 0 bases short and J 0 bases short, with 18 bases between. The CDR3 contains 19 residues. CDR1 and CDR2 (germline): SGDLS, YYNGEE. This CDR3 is CASSVDDSVARPNTGELFF. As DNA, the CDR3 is TGTGCCAGCAGCGTAGACGATTCGGTAGCGCGACCGAACACCGGGGAGCTGTTTTTT.

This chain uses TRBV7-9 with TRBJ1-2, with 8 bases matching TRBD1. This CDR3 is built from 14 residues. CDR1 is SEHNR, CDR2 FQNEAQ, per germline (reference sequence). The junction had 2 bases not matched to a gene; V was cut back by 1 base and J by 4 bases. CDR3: CASSLDRGSYGYTF. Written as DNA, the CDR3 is TGTGCCAGCAGCTTAGACAGGGGGTCCTATGGCTACACCTTC.